These 3 T cell receptor beta chains originate from one sample sequenced in a study of blood T cell repertoires in COVID-19. The assay was immunoSEQ multiplex PCR, and TCRdb's table has in-frame clones only and misses some. The data contain around 220,000 clones, roughly 80% of them singletons. Sequenced material: peripheral blood. All receptors come from a woman aged 40 to 55 with active or convalescent COVID-19.

The chain is built from TRBV7-9 and TRBJ1-2; a possible D gene is TRBD1 (5 bases). The V gene's germline CDR1 is SEHNR and CDR2 FQNEAQ (reference sequence). This CDR3 is 13 amino acids long. Trimming stripped 2 bases from V and 4 bases from J, with 8 bases between. The CDR3 DNA is TGTGCCAGCAGCTTATACCAGGGCTATGGCTACACCTTC. Its protein product is CASSLYQGYGYTF. Full variable domain (missing parts from reference TRBV7-9 and TRBJ1-2): DTGVSQNPRHKITKRGQNVTFRCDPISEHNRLYWYRQTLGQGPEFLTYFQNEAQLEKSRLLSDRFSAERPKGSFSTLEIQRTEQGDSAMYLCASSLYQGYGYTFGSGTRLTVV.

This clone was picked up a small number of times. The CDR3 nucleotides read TGCGCCAGAACGGACAGGGAGAACACTGAAGCTTTCTTT. Protein product: CARTDRENTEAFF. The genes are TRBV10-1 and TRBJ1-1; 8 bases line up with TRBD1. This CDR3 region has 13 residues. With 9 bases clipped from V and 1 base from J, the junction kept 4 bases outside the gene matches. CDR1 WNHNN and CDR2 SYGVQD come from the germline V gene (reference sequence).

This rearrangement joins TRBV4-2 to TRBJ1-3; D remains unclear. Per germline, CDR1 LGHNA and CDR2 YNFKEQ. The length of the CDR3 is 15 residues. Trimming shortened V by 0 bases and J by 4 bases, and 10 bases separated the two germline ends. CDR3 loop: CASSQEILRGNTIYF. The CDR3 DNA sequence: TGTGCCAGCAGCCAAGAAATTTTGCGAGGAAACACCATATATTTT.